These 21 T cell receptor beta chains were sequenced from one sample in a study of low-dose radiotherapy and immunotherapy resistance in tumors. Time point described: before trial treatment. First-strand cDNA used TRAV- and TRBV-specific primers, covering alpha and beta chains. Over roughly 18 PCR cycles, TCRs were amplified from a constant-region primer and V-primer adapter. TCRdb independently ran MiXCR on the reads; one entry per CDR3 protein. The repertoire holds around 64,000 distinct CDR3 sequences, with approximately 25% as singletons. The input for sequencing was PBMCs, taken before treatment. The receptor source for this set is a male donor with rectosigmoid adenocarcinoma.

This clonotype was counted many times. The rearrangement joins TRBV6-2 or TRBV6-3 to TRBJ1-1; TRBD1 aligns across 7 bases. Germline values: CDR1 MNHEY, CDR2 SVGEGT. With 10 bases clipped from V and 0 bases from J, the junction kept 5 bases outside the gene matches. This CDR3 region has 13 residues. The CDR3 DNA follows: TGTGCCACCCAGGGACAGTTGAACACTGAAGCTTTCTTT. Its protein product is CATQGQLNTEAFF.

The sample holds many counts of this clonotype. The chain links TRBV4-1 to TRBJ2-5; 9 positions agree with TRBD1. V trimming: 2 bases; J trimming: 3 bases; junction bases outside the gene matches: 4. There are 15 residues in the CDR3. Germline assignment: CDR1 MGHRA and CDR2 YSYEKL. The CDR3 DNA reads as TGCGCCAGCAGCCAAACAGGGGGCTTTGAAGAGACCCAGTACTTC. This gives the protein CASSQTGGFEETQYF.

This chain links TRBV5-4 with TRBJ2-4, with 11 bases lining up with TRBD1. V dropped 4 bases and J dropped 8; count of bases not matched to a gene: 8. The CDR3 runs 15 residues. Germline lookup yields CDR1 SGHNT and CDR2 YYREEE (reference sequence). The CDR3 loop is CASSPRRDRGDIQYF. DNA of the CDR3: TGTGCCAGCAGCCCTCGACGGGACAGGGGGGACATTCAGTACTTC.

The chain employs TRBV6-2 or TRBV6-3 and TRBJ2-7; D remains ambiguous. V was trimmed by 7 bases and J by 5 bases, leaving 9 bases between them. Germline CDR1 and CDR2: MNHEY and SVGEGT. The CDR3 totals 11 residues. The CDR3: CASTVGNEQYF. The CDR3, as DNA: TGTGCCAGCACGGTAGGGAACGAGCAGTACTTC.

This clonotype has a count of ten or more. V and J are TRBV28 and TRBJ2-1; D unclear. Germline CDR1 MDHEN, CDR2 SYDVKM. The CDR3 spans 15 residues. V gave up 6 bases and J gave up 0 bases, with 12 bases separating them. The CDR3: CASSFGRVSYNEQFF. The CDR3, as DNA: TGTGCCAGCAGCTTCGGACGGGTCTCCTACAATGAGCAGTTCTTC.

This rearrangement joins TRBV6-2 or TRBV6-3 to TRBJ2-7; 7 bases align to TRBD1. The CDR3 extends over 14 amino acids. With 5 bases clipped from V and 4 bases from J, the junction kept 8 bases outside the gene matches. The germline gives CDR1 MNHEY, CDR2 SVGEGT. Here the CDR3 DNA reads TGTGCCAGCAGTGATACCGGGACAGCATACGAGCAGTACTTC. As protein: CASSDTGTAYEQYF.

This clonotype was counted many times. The CDR3 protein is CASAPDWDYGYTF. CDR3 nucleotides: TGTGCCAGCGCACCGGACTGGGACTATGGCTACACCTTC. The chain combines TRBV7-3 with TRBJ1-2; D is undetermined. The germline V and J ends were trimmed by 8 bases and 3 bases, with 13 bases remaining between them. Germline loops: CDR1 SGHTA, CDR2 FQGTGA. CDR3 length: 13 amino acids.

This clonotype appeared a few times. The CDR3 bases are TGTGCCAGCAATCGCTATAAGAGCCAGGTAGAAGCTTTCTTT. Protein product: CASNRYKSQVEAFF. V gene TRBV11-3 combines with J gene TRBJ1-1; D not resolved. The length of the CDR3 is 14 residues. Germline-derived CDR1 and CDR2 are SGHNT and YENEEA. With 7 bases removed from V and 8 bases from J, the gap between germline ends came to 20 bases.

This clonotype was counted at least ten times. Here the CDR3 reads CASSLVPGGGEKLFF. The CDR3 region has the DNA TGTGCCAGCAGCTTAGTGCCAGGGGGAGGCGAAAAACTGTTTTTT. The rearrangement links TRBV7-2 to TRBJ1-4; 7 bases agree with TRBD1. Germline loops: CDR1 SGHTA, CDR2 FQGNSA. The CDR3 runs 15 residues. The J segment lost 8 bases and the V segment lost 1 base, leaving 7 bases of the junction unmatched. The full variable domain, completed using reference TRBV7-2 and TRBJ1-4, is GAGVSQSPSNKVTEKGKDVELRCDPISGHTALYWYRQSLGQGLEFLIYFQGNSAPDKSGLPSDRFSAERTGGSVSTLTIQRTQQEDSAVYLCASSLVPGGGEKLFFGSGTQLSVL.

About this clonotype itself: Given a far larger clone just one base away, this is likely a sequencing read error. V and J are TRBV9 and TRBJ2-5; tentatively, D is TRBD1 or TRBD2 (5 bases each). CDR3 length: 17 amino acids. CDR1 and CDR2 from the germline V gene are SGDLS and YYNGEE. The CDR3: CASRYFGPRGVEESQYF. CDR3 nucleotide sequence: TGTGCCAGCAGATACTTCGGTCCGAGGGGAGTAGAAGAGAGCCAGTACTTC.

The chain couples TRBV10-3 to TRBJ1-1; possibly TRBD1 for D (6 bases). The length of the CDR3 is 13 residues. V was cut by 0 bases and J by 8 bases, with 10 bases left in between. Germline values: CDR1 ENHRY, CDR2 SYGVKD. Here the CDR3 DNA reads TGTGCCATCAGTGAGTCACGGACAGAAGAAGCTTTCTTT. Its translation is CAISESRTEEAFF.

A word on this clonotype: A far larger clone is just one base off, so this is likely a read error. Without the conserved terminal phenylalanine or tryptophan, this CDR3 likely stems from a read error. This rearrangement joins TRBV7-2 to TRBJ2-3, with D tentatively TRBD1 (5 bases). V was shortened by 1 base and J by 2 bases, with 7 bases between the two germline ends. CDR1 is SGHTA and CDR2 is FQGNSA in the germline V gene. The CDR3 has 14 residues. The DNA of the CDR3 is TGTGCCAGCAGCTTAGGACAGCACACAGATACGCAGTATTCT. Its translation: CASSLGQHTDTQYS.

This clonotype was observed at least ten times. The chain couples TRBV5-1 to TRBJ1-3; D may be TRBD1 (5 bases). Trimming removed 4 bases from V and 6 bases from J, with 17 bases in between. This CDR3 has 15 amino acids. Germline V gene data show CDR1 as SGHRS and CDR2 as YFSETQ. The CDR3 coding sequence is TGCGCCAGCAGCCCCTACGGGACGGCGGTAAACACCATATATTTT. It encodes CASSPYGTAVNTIYF.

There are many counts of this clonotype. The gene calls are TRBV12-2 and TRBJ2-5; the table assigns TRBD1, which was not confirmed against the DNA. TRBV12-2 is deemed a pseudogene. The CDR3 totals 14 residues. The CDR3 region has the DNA TGTGCAAGTCGCTACGAAGGGGGGGTAGGGACCCAGTACTTC. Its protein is CASRYEGGVGTQYF.

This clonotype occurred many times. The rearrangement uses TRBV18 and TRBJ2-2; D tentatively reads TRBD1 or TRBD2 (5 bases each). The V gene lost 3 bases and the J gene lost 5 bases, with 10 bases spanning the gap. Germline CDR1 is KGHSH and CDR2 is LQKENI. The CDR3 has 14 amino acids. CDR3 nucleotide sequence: TGTGCCAGCTCACCGAATGAGGGGACCGGGGAGCTGTTTTTT. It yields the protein CASSPNEGTGELFF.

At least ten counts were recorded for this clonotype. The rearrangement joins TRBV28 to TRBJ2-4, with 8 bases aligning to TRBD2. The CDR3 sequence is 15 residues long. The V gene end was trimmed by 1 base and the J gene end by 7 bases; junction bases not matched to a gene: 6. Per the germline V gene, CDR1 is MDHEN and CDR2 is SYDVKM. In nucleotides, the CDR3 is TGTGCCAGCAGTTTATCGGGGGGGCCAACCAACATTCAGTACTTC. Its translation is CASSLSGGPTNIQYF.

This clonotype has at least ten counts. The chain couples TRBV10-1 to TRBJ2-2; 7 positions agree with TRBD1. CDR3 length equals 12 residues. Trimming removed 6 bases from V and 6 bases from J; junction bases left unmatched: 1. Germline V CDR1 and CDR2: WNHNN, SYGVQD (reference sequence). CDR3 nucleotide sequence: TGCGCCAGCAGAGGGGGCCCCGGGGAGCTGTTTTTT. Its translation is CASRGGPGELFF.

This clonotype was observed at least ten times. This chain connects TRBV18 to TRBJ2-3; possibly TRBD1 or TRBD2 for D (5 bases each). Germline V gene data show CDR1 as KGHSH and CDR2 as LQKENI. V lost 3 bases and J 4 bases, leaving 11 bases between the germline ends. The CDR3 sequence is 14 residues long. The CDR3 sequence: CASSPSGAADTQYF. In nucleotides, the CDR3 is TGTGCCAGCTCACCGTCCGGGGCGGCAGATACGCAGTATTTT.

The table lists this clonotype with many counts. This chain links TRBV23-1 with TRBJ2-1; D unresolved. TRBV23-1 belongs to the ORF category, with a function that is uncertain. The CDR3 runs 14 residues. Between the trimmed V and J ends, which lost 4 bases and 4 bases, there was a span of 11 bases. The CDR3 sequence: CASSRGRGYNEQFF. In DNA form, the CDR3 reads TGCGCCAGCAGTCGTGGCCGAGGATACAATGAGCAGTTCTTC.

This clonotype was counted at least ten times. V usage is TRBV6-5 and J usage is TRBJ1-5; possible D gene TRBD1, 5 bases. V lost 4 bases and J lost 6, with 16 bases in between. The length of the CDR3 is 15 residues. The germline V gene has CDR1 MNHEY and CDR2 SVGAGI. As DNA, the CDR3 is TGTGCCAGCAGTTCCACTGCCTCAGGGCGTCAGCCCCAGCATTTT. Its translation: CASSSTASGRQPQHF.

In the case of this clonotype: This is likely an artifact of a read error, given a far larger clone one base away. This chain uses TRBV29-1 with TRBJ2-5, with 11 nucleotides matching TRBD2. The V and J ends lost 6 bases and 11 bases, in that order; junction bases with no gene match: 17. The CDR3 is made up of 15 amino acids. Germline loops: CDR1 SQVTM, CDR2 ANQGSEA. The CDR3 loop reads CSVPKLAGVRNEQYF. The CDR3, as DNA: TGCAGCGTGCCCAAACTAGCGGGAGTCCGCAATGAGCAGTACTTC.